This T cell receptor beta chain is from a study of T cells in Graves' hyperthyroidism and ophthalmopathy. RNA transcripts provided the source from which TCR beta CDR3 regions were amplified. HTBI primers were used for first-round RT-PCR of the TCR CDR3. TCRdb reprocessed the multiplex PCR reads via MiXCR and lists one record per CDR3 protein. The sample consists of approximately 590,000 distinct CDR3 sequences, 40% to 55% of them appearing once. The CDR3 covers 14 residues. V lost 4 bases and J lost 5; bases outside the gene matches: 8. Germline V gene lookup returns CDR1 SGHRS and CDR2 YFSETQ. When ophthalmopathy did not progress within 18 months, Graves' hyperthyroidism was considered stable. These patients, aged 18 to 65, had recently diagnosed hyperthyroidism lasting under 2 months.

Material for sequencing was peripheral blood or thyroid tissue (not recorded which). This TCR derives from a woman between 18 and 30 years old with Graves' hyperthyroidism. This chain connects TRBV5-1 to TRBJ2-5; 7 bases align to TRBD2. The DNA for the CDR3 is TGCGCCAGCAGCCGTCCACGGGAGGACGAGACCCAGTACTTC. It codes for CASSRPREDETQYF.